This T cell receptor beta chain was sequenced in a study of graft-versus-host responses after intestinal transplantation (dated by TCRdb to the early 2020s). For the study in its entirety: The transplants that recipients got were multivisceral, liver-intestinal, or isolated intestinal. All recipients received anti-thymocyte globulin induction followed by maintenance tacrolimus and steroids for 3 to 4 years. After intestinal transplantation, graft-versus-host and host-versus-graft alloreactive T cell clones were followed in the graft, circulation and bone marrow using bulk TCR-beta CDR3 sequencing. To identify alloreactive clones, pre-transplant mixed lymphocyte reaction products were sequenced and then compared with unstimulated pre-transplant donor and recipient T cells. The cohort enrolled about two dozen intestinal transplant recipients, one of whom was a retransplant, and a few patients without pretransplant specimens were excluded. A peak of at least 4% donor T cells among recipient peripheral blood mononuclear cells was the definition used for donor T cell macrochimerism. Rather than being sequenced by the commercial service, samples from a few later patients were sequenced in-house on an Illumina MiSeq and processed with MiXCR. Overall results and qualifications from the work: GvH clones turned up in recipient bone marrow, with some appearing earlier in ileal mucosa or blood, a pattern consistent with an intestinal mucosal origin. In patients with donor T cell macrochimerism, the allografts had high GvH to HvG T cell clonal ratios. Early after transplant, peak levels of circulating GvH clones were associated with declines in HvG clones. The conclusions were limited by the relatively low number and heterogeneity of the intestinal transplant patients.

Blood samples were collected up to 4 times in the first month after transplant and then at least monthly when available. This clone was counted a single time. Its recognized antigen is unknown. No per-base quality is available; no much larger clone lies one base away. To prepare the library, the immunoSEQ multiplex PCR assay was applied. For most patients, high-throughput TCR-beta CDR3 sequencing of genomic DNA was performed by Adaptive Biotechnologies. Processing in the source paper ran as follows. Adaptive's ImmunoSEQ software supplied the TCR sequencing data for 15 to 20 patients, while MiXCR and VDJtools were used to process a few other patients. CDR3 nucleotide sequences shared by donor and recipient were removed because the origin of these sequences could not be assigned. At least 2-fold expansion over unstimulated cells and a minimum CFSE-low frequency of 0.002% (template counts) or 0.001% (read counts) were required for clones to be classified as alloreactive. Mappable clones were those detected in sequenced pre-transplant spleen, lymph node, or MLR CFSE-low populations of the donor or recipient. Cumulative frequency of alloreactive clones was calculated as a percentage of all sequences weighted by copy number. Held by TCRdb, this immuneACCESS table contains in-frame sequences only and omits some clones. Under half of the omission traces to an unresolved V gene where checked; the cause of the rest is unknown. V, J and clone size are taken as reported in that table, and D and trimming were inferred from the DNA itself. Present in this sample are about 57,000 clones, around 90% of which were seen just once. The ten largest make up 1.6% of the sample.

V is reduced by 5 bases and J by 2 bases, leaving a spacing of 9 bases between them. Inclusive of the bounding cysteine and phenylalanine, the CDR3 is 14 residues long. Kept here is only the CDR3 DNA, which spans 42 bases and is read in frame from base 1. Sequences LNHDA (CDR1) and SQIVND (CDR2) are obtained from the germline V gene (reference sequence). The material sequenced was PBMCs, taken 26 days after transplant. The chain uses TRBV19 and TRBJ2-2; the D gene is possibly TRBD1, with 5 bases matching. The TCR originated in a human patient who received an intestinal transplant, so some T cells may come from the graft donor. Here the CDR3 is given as CASSWGPNTGELFF. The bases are TGTGCCAGTAGTTGGGGCCCTAACACCGGGGAGCTGTTTTTT.